This T cell receptor beta chain is drawn from a study of T cell repertoires in cytomegalovirus infection. Across the whole study: Selection of CMV epitopes for the study included recently identified HLA-C-restricted and well-studied HLA-B-restricted ones. Matching HLA type, along with CMV infection, was indicated by public TCR beta signatures.

Each CDR3 protein gets one entry after TCRdb re-called the reads with MiXCR. Of approximately 730,000 distinct CDR3 sequences listed, about 28% were seen once; the top ten hold around 13%. This clonotype was counted a few times. Its antigen is still unknown. The TCR was taken from a human donor in good health (CMV status not recorded). Some clones in this sample may be carry-over from other donors' samples. The starting material was cultured CD8+ T cells from PBMCs, obtained from culture after CMV antigen stimulation.

In nucleotides, the CDR3 is TGTGCCAGCAGTTTATCACCCGGCACCTCCGGGGAGCTGTTTTTT. Translated, it gives CASSLSPGTSGELFF. This sequence joins TRBV27 and TRBJ2-2; D remains unclear. Germline CDR1 is MNHEY and CDR2 is SMNVEV (reference sequence). This CDR3 is built from 15 residues. Between the trimmed V and J ends, which lost 0 bases and 6 bases, there was a span of 11 bases.